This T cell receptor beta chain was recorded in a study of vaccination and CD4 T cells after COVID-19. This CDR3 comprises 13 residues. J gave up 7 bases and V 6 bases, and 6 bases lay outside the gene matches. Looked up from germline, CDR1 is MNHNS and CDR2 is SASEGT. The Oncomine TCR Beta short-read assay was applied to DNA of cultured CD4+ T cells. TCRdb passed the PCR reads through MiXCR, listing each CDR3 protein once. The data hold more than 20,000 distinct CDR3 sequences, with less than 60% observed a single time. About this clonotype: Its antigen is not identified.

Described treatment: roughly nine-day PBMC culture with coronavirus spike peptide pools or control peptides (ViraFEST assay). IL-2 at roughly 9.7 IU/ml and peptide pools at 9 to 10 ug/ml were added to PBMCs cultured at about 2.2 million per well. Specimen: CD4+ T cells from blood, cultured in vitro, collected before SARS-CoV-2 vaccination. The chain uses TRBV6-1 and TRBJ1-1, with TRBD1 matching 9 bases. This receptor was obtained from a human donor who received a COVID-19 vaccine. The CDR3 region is CASRGTGNHEAFF. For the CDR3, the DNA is TGTGCCAGCAGAGGGACAGGGAACCATGAAGCTTTCTTT.